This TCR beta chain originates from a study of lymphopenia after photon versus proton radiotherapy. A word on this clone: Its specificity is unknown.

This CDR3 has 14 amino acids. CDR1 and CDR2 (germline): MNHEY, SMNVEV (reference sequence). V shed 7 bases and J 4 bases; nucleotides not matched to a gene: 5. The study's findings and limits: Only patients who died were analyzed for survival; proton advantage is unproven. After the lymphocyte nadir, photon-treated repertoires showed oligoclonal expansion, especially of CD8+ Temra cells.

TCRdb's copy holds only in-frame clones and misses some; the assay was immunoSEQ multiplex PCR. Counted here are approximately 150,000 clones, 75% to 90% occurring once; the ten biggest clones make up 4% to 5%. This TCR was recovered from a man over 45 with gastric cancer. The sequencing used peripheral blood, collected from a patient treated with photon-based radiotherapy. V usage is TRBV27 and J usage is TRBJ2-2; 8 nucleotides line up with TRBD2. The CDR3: CASKELAATGELFF. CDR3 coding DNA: TGTGCCAGCAAGGAACTAGCGGCCACCGGGGAGCTGTTTTTT.